This T cell receptor (beta chain) was documented in a study of blood T cell repertoires in COVID-19. The CDR3 has 13 amino acids. V gave up 2 bases and J gave up 2 bases, with 8 bases separating them. Germline CDR1 and CDR2: SQVTM and ANQGSEA. Sequenced by immunoSEQ multiplex PCR; TCRdb stores in-frame clones only, minus some. The data hold hundreds of thousands of clones, with 89% observed a single time. This clone turned up a few times. V and J are TRBV29-1 and TRBJ2-3; D is undetermined. Specimen: PBMCs or T cells enriched from blood (not recorded which). The clonotype was recovered from a woman aged 35 to 49 who had recovered from COVID-19. For the CDR3, the DNA is TGCAGCGTTGAATCCCAGAACACAGATACGCAGTATTTT. Its protein is CSVESQNTDTQYF.